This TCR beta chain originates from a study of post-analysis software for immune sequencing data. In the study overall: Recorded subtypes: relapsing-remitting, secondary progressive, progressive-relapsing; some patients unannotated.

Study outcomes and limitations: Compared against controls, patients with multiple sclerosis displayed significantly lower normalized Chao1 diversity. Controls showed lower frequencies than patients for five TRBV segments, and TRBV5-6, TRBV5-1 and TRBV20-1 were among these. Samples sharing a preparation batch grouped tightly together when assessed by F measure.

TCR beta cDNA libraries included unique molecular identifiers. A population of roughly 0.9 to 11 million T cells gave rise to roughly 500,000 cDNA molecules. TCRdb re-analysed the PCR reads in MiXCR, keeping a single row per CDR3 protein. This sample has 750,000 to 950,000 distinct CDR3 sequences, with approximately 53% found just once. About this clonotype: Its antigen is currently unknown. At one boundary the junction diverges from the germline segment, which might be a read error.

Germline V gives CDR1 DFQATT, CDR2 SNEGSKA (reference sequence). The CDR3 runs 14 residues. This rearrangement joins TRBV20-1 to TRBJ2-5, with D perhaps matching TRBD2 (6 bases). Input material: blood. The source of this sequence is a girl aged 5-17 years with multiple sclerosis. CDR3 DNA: TGCAGTGCCCCACTAGCTTTGGACCAGGAGACCCAGTACTTC. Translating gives CSAPLALDQETQYF.